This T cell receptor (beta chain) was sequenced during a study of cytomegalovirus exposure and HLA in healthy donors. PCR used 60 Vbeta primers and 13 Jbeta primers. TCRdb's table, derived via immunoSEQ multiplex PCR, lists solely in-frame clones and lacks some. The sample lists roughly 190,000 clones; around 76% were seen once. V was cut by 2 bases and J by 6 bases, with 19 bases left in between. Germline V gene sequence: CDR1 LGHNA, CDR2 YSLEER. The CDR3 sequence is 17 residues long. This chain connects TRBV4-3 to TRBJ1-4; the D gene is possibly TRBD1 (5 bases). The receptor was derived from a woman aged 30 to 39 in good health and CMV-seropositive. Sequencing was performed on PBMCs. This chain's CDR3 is CASSQLMGGGGDEKLFF. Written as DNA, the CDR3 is TGCGCCAGCAGCCAACTTATGGGGGGAGGCGGTGATGAAAAACTGTTTTTT.